Sequencing of this T cell receptor beta chain was carried out in a study of T cell responses to AZD1222 COVID-19 vaccine. Only in-frame clones appear in the TCRdb table, and some are missing; sequencing was by immunoSEQ multiplex PCR. The sample contains about 130,000 clones, over 75% of which appear only once. Germline V lookup: CDR1 MNHEY, CDR2 SMNVEV (reference sequence). The length of the CDR3 is 13 residues. V lost 6 bases, J lost 7 bases, and 12 bases lay in between. General observations from the study: Spike-specific TCR repertoires showed rising breadth and depth after two AZD1222 doses.

In the case of this clone: Antigen: not known.

The chain is built from TRBV27 and TRBJ1-4; D is perhaps TRBD1 (5 bases). This receptor was obtained from an adult in good health. The sample was peripheral blood, taken on day 0 of MenACWY control vaccination. The CDR3 DNA sequence: TGTGCCAGCAGAGACTACGGGGGTGAAAAACTGTTTTTT. This codes for CASRDYGGEKLFF. The full variable domain, with the rest looked up from reference TRBV27 and TRBJ1-4, is EAQVTQNPRYLITVTGKKLTVTCSQNMNHEYMSWYRQDPGLGLRQIYYSMNVEVTDKGDVPEGYKVSRKEKRNFPLILESPSPNQTSLYFCASRDYGGEKLFFGSGTQLSVL.